Following are 5 T cell receptor beta chains from one sample sequenced in a study of patients and donors after allogeneic stem cell transplantation. Each CDR3 protein gets one entry after TCRdb re-called the RT-PCR reads with MiXCR. The repertoire consists of some 90,000 distinct CDR3 sequences, with roughly 50% occurring once and the leading ten covering roughly 64%. The sequenced sample consisted of blood, either unsorted or a sorted T cell fraction (not recorded which). Receptor source: a human donor who was either an allogeneic HSCT recipient or a stem cell or donor lymphocyte infusion donor (not recorded which). It is not recorded whose cells these are; they may come from a transplant donor.

The chain joins TRBV20-1 to TRBJ2-3; the D gene is possibly TRBD2 (5 bases). Germline CDR1 reads DFQATT; CDR2 reads SNEGSKA (reference sequence). V lost 5 bases and J 2 bases, leaving 14 bases between the germline ends. This CDR3 is built from 14 residues. Here the CDR3 DNA reads TGCAGTGCTTTCCAAGCGGAGACCACAGATACGCAGTATTTT. Translation: CSAFQAETTDTQYF.

The V gene is TRBV7-9, the J gene TRBJ1-3; tentative D call: TRBD1 (6 bases). The CDR3 loop spans 14 amino acids. Germline CDR1 SEHNR, CDR2 FQNEAQ (reference sequence). Trimming removed 4 bases from V and 2 bases from J, with 9 bases in between. This CDR3 reads CASSSTGPGNTIYF. CDR3 in DNA: TGTGCCAGCAGCTCGACAGGCCCTGGAAACACCATATATTTT.

This chain links TRBV7-9 with TRBJ1-5; D unresolved. Trimming took 1 base from V and 2 from J, leaving 9 bases between them. Germline V lookup: CDR1 SEHNR, CDR2 FQNEAQ (reference sequence). The CDR3 is 15 amino acids. CDR3 residues: CASSLGGLGNQPQHF. DNA of the CDR3: TGTGCCAGCAGCTTAGGCGGTCTCGGCAATCAGCCCCAGCATTTT.

The chain joins TRBV7-2 to TRBJ1-3; 8 nucleotides line up with TRBD1. V lost 2 bases and J lost 11; bases outside the gene matches: 11. The length of the CDR3 is 15 residues. The germline gives CDR1 SGHTA, CDR2 FQGNSA. The CDR3 loop is CASSLTRQGASAIYF. The CDR3 region has the DNA TGTGCCAGCAGCTTAACCCGGCAGGGGGCCAGTGCCATATATTTT.

This clonotype was seen only a few times. This chain connects TRBV28 to TRBJ1-6; 7 bases are shared with TRBD1. CDR1 MDHEN and CDR2 SYDVKM come from the germline V gene. The junction had 6 bases not matched to a gene; V was cut back by 4 bases and J by 6 bases. This CDR3 region has 15 residues. The CDR3 region is CASSSYRGANSPLHF. DNA of the CDR3: TGTGCCAGCAGTTCCTACAGGGGAGCTAATTCACCCCTCCACTTT. Complete variable domain (other parts from reference TRBV28 and TRBJ1-6): DVKVTQSSRYLVKRTGEKVFLECVQDMDHENMFWYRQDPGLGLRLIYFSYDVKMKEKGDIPEGYSVSREKKERFSLILESASTNQTSMYLCASSSYRGANSPLHFGNGTRLTVT.